This TCR beta chain was documented in a study of blood T cell repertoires in COVID-19. Germline CDR1 is WSHSY and CDR2 is SAAADI. Trimming shortened V by 5 bases and J by 0 bases, and 8 bases separated the two germline ends. The CDR3 contains 13 residues. This table comes from immunoSEQ multiplex PCR, and its TCRdb copy is limited to in-frame clones, with some not included. The repertoire includes roughly 120,000 clones, around 85% of them detected once, and around 13% sits in the top ten. The TCR comes from a human donor in a cohort sampled during active COVID-19. The sequencing input was peripheral blood. The chain recombines TRBV10-2 with TRBJ2-7, with D possibly TRBD1 on 6 matching bases. The chain's CDR3 is CASSRDNSYEQYF. The CDR3 DNA sequence: TGCGCCAGCAGTCGGGACAACTCCTACGAGCAGTACTTC.